The 2 T cell receptor beta chains below come from one sample, sequenced in a study of control samples from healthy donors and cancer patients. Clones were read by immunoSEQ multiplex PCR, and TCRdb kept only the in-frame ones, dropping some. Seen here are roughly 200,000 clones, 91% observed once, and the top ten hold roughly 1.9%. The sample was blood. The receptor source for this set is a man aged 25-45 years in good health.

V usage is TRBV7-8 and J usage is TRBJ1-5, with 8 bases identical to TRBD1. Germline loops: CDR1 SGHVS, CDR2 FQNEAQ. CDR3 length equals 20 residues. V shed 5 bases and J 6 bases; nucleotides not matched to a gene: 24. CDR3 protein: CASSLQDRDRRLVRSQPQHF. CDR3 nucleotide sequence: TGTGCCAGCAGCCTCCAAGACCGGGACAGGAGGTTGGTTAGGTCTCAGCCCCAGCATTTT.

CDR3 nucleotides: TGTGCCTGGAGTGCGGACAGATATGGCTACACCTTC. This codes for CAWSADRYGYTF. The chain carries TRBV30 and TRBJ1-2; D possibly corresponds to TRBD1 (6 bases). The length of the CDR3 is 12 residues. Trimming stripped 1 base from V and 5 bases from J, with 8 bases between. Germline lookup yields CDR1 GTSNPN and CDR2 SVGIG (reference sequence).